What follows are 9 T cell receptor beta chains derived from one specimen sequenced in a study of beta chain features in type 1 diabetes. Sequencing targeted expressed TCRB transcripts, as all isolated RNA had been reverse transcribed. The table came from immunoSEQ multiplex PCR; TCRdb's copy has only in-frame clones and leaves some out. The data hold more than 110,000 clones, with 6.9% observed a single time. Sample: central memory CD4+ T cells from blood. The receptors come from a woman in her twenties or thirties in good health.

The chain is built from TRBV5-1 and TRBJ2-1, with TRBD2 identical over 14 bases. Per the germline V gene, CDR1 is SGHRS and CDR2 is YFSETQ. V shed 3 bases, J shed 3 bases, and the junction held 8 bases outside the gene matches. The length of the CDR3 is 18 residues. CDR3 DNA: TGCGCCAGCAGCTCCGGGACTAGCGGGAGCGGTGGCTACAATGAGCAGTTCTTC. Its translation: CASSSGTSGSGGYNEQFF.

This chain connects TRBV5-1 to TRBJ2-7; no clear D gene. The germline V and J ends were trimmed by 3 bases and 0 bases, with 10 bases remaining between them. Germline V gene lookup returns CDR1 SGHRS and CDR2 YFSETQ. This CDR3 contains 14 residues. CDR3 DNA: TGCGCCAGCAGCTCCTCAGTACCCTCCTACGAGCAGTACTTC. This translates into CASSSSVPSYEQYF.

This clone was counted a few times. The chain links TRBV28 to TRBJ2-1; 10 bases are a match to TRBD2. Germline CDR1 and CDR2: MDHEN and SYDVKM. Unmatched junction bases numbered 15, after V lost 5 bases and J lost 8 bases. The CDR3 loop spans 17 amino acids. DNA of the CDR3: TGTGCCAGCAGTAAGATCCAGCTAGCGGGAGTAGAGGATGAGCAGTTCTTC. Protein sequence: CASSKIQLAGVEDEQFF.

The rearrangement joins TRBV5-1 to TRBJ2-1, with D possibly matching TRBD1 (6 bases). CDR1 and CDR2 from the germline V gene are SGHRS and YFSETQ. Trimming left V 2 bases short and J 0 bases short, with 9 bases between. The CDR3 is made up of 15 amino acids. CDR3 DNA sequence: TGCGCCAGCAGCTTAGGGGGACACTCCTACAATGAGCAGTTCTTC. Protein product: CASSLGGHSYNEQFF.

This chain connects TRBV2 to TRBJ2-3; the match to TRBD2 covers 10 bases. This CDR3 comprises 18 residues. J lost 4 bases, V lost 4 bases, and 14 bases had no gene match. The germline CDR1 and CDR2 sequences are SNHLY and FYNNEI. The CDR3 DNA is TGTGCCAGCAGTGGGTTTGGGCTAGCGGGAGCCATGGCAGATACGCAGTATTTT. Amino acid sequence: CASSGFGLAGAMADTQYF.

This clone was counted between two and nine times. The V gene is TRBV4-3, the J gene TRBJ1-2; D perhaps matches TRBD1 (5 bases). Germline assignment: CDR1 LGHNA and CDR2 YSLEER. The CDR3 length is 15 residues. Trimming removed 4 bases from V and 8 bases from J, with 20 bases in between. Here the CDR3 DNA reads TGCGCCAGCAGCCTTTTCACAGAACAGGTCGGAGGCTACACCTTC. Translated, it gives CASSLFTEQVGGYTF.

This clone has a handful of counts. The chain couples TRBV11-3 to TRBJ2-1, with TRBD1 identical over 10 bases. V dropped 5 bases and J dropped 4; count of bases not matched to a gene: 5. CDR1 is SGHNT and CDR2 is YENEEA in the germline V gene. The CDR3 is made up of 15 amino acids. For the CDR3, the DNA is TGTGCCAGCAGCACCGACAGGGGGCTGTACAATGAGCAGTTCTTC. Protein: CASSTDRGLYNEQFF.

This clone appeared many times. The rearrangement links TRBV7-9 to TRBJ2-1; 15 nucleotides line up with TRBD2. Germline V gene sequence: CDR1 SEHNR, CDR2 FQNEAQ (reference sequence). The V and J ends lost 5 bases and 5 bases, in that order; junction bases with no gene match: 7. This CDR3 contains 17 residues. The CDR3 coding sequence is TGTGCCAGCAGCACTGGACTAGCGGGAGGGACAAACAATGAGCAGTTCTTC. This translates into CASSTGLAGGTNNEQFF. Full variable domain (outside the CDR3, taken from reference TRBV7-9 and TRBJ2-1): DTGVSQNPRHKITKRGQNVTFRCDPISEHNRLYWYRQTLGQGPEFLTYFQNEAQLEKSRLLSDRFSAERPKGSFSTLEIQRTEQGDSAMYLCASSTGLAGGTNNEQFFGPGTRLTVL.

The rearrangement joins TRBV13 to TRBJ2-7; weak D call: TRBD1 (6 bases). V was trimmed by 5 bases and J by 5 bases, leaving 22 bases between them. The germline V gene encodes CDR1 PRHDT and CDR2 FYEKMQ (reference sequence). The CDR3 loop spans 16 amino acids. CDR3 DNA: TGTGCCAGCAGCCCGGCCGTGAACAGGGTTCGGCACGAGCAGTACTTC. This encodes CASSPAVNRVRHEQYF. Complete variable domain (other parts from reference TRBV13 and TRBJ2-7): AAGVIQSPRHLIKEKRETATLKCYPIPRHDTVYWYQQGPGQDPQFLISFYEKMQSDKGSIPDRFSAQQFSDYHSELNMSSLELGDSALYFCASSPAVNRVRHEQYFGPGTRLTVT.